The T cell receptor beta chain under discussion was sequenced for a study of blood T cell repertoires in COVID-19. Background on the study: Sites across the United States, Italy and Spain contributed samples from acute and convalescent COVID-19. The cDNA or gDNA used as material had been derived from T cells, B-cell-depleted T cells, or PBMCs.

The CDR3 spans 13 residues. The J segment lost 4 bases and the V segment lost 7 bases, leaving 4 bases of the junction unmatched. Per the germline V gene, CDR1 is MNHEY and CDR2 is SVGAGI. Enrolled through a virtual design, the participants were between roughly 18 and 95 years of age and came from some 26 US areas. Donors in Cohort 3 who had recovered were those with two negative PCRs, healthcare professional clearance, or resolution of their symptoms. The assay was immunoSEQ multiplex PCR, and TCRdb's table has in-frame clones only and misses some. The profile covers about 220,000 clones, with 88% appearing a single time and approximately 2.7% taken by the ten largest.

The TCR sequence derives from a young woman who had recovered from COVID-19. The rearrangement joins TRBV6-5 to TRBJ1-2; TRBD1 agrees at 9 bases. Sequenced input: PBMCs or T cells enriched from blood (not recorded which). As DNA, the CDR3 is TGTGCCAGCAATGGACAGGGGACCTATGGCTACACCTTC. This translates into CASNGQGTYGYTF.